Below are 8 T cell receptor beta chains sequenced from a single sample in a study of spatial heterogeneity in lung cancer. TCRdb ran MiXCR on the 5' RACE reads and lists one entry per CDR3 protein. The profile shows approximately 15,000 distinct CDR3 sequences, approximately 4.5% of them singletons. Study-wide results and limits: The study found that expanded intratumoral alpha and beta TCR counts tracked tumor mutation counts.

Their antigens remain unidentified. The time point denotes: sample taken at primary tumor resection. The sequencing used lung tumor tissue, collected at surgery. These TCRs come from a female donor with early-stage non-small cell lung cancer.

This clonotype occurred many times. Since it is a stray read in a library aimed at alpha chains, this beta chain has a size that is not meaningful. The chain combines TRBV2 with TRBJ2-6, with D perhaps assigned TRBD1 or TRBD2 (6 bases each). Germline assignment: CDR1 SNHLY and CDR2 FYNNEI. Deletions cut 1 base from V and 0 bases from J, with 13 bases between. The CDR3 runs 18 residues. CDR3 region: CASSEVGGPSSGANVLTF. The CDR3 bases are TGTGCCAGCAGTGAAGTTGGGGGGCCGAGCTCTGGGGCCAACGTCCTGACTTTC. The full variable domain, its missing parts supplied by reference TRBV2 and TRBJ2-6, is EPEVTQTPSHQVTQMGQEVILRCVPISNHLYFYWYRQILGQKVEFLVSFYNNEISEKSEIFDDQFSVERPDGSNFTLKIRSTKLEDSAMYFCASSEVGGPSSGANVLTFGAGSRLTVL.

This clonotype was counted many times. This beta chain appears as a stray read in a library generated for alpha chains; its size is not informative. The genes are TRBV15 and TRBJ1-4; D may be TRBD1 (5 bases). The CDR3 has 15 amino acids. CDR1 and CDR2 (germline): LNHNV, YYDKDF (reference sequence). V shed 3 bases and J shed 6 bases, with 14 bases lying between them. This CDR3 reads CATSRQGSRDEKLFF. The CDR3 region has the DNA TGTGCCACCAGCAGGCAGGGCTCTAGGGATGAAAAACTGTTTTTT.

This clonotype has at least ten counts. This beta chain represents an off-target read in a library built for alpha chains; its size is of limited meaning. The chain recombines TRBV7-2 with TRBJ2-3; D not certain. V was shortened by 8 bases and J by 5 bases, with 11 bases between the two germline ends. The length of the CDR3 is 12 residues. The V gene's germline CDR1 is SGHTA and CDR2 FQGNSA. CDR3 loop: CASSTGVDTQYF. In nucleotides, the CDR3 is TGTGCCAGCTCCACGGGTGTAGATACGCAGTATTTT.

Judged by abundance, this clonotype is medium-sized. The size of this beta chain means little, since it is a stray read in a library made for alpha chains. The chain links TRBV12-3 or TRBV12-4 to TRBJ1-5, with D possibly being TRBD1 (5 bases). This CDR3 spans 15 amino acids. V lost 4 bases to trimming and J lost 2 bases, with 12 bases between them. Written as DNA, the CDR3 is TGTGCCAGCAGTTGGGGTAGGGGTGGCAATCAGCCCCAGCATTTT. It translates to CASSWGRGGNQPQHF.

This clonotype was counted ten times or more. This beta chain turned up in a library designed for alpha chains; as an off-target read, its abundance says little. The rearrangement uses TRBV20-1 and TRBJ1-1; D is possibly TRBD1 (6 bases). This CDR3 has 14 residues. Trimming removed 6 bases at V and 3 bases at J, with 17 bases between. Germline CDR1 and CDR2: DFQATT and SNEGSKA (reference sequence). The chain's CDR3 is CSARLGAGDTEAFF. Written as DNA, the CDR3 is TGCAGTGCCCGTCTAGGAGCAGGGGACACTGAAGCTTTCTTT.

A word on this clonotype: In a library made to pick up alpha chains, this beta chain is a stray read with a size that means little. The rearrangement uses TRBV15 and TRBJ1-3; D gene ambiguous. Germline V gene lookup returns CDR1 LNHNV and CDR2 YYDKDF (reference sequence). The CDR3 extends over 15 amino acids. The V gene lost 0 bases and the J gene lost 0 bases, with 6 bases spanning the gap. CDR3 protein: CATSRERFSGNTIYF. Here the CDR3 DNA reads TGTGCCACCAGCAGAGAGCGGTTCTCTGGAAACACCATATATTTT.

This clonotype was counted ten times or more. This beta chain is off target for a library built for alpha chains, so its abundance means little. This chain uses TRBV2 with TRBJ2-5, with a weak D call TRBD2 (5 bases). The CDR3 length is 15 residues. In germline, CDR1 is SNHLY, CDR2 FYNNEI. The ends were cut back, 2 bases at V and 1 base at J, with 11 bases in the middle. CDR3 bases: TGTGCCAGCAGTGAAACACCGCGGGCCCAAGAGACCCAGTACTTC. The encoded protein is CASSETPRAQETQYF.

This clonotype was seen many times. The library was built for alpha chains, so this beta chain is an off-target read and its size means little. J is TRBJ2-7 and V is TRBV7-2; tentatively, D is TRBD1 or TRBD2 (5 bases each). This CDR3 has 20 residues. Trimming pared 1 base from V and 2 bases from J, leaving 27 bases between. CDR1 is SGHTA, CDR2 FQGNSA, per germline. Written as DNA, the CDR3 is TGTGCCAGCAGCTTAGGATTTTGGGGCCACAGGAGACGAGGGACCTACGAGCAGTACTTC. Residues: CASSLGFWGHRRRGTYEQYF.